The sample holds a few counts of the clone carrying this T cell receptor (beta chain). This entry belongs to a study of human T cells and chemical hapten exposure. TCRdb independently ran MiXCR on the RACE reads; one entry per CDR3 protein. The table includes roughly 200,000 distinct CDR3 sequences, about 25% detected once. Time point here: patch test 3, about 24 weeks after DPC sensitization. Treatment of the sample: therapeutic diphenylcyclopropenone sensitization with weekly scalp DPC. The source material was whole blood, sampled in connection with sensitization to the hapten diphenylcyclopropenone (DPC). This TCR came from a woman between 40 and 50 years old with alopecia areata. Some clones in this sample may be carry-over from other donors' samples.

The CDR3 DNA follows: TGCAGCGTTCTTCGCGACAGGAGCTCCTACGAGCAGTACTTC. It specifies CSVLRDRSSYEQYF. The V call is TRBV29-1, the J call TRBJ2-7; D possibly corresponds to TRBD1 (6 bases). CDR1 is SQVTM and CDR2 is ANQGSEA in the germline V gene. Trimming left V 5 bases short and J 0 bases short, with 14 bases between. The CDR3 covers 14 residues.